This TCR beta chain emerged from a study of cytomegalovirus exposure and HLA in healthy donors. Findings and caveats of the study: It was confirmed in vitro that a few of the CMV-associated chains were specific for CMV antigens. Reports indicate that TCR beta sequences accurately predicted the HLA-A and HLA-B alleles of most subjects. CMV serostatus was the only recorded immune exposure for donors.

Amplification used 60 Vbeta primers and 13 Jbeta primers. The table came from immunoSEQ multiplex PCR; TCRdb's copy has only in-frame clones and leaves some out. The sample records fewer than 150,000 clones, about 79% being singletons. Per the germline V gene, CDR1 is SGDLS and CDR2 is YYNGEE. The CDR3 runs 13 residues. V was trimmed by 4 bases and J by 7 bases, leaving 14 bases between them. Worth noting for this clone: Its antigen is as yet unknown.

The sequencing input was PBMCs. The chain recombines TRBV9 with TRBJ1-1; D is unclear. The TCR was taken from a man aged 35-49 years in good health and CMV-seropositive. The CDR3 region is CASSREAGVEAFF. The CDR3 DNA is TGTGCCAGCAGCAGAGAGGCGGGTGTTGAAGCTTTCTTT.